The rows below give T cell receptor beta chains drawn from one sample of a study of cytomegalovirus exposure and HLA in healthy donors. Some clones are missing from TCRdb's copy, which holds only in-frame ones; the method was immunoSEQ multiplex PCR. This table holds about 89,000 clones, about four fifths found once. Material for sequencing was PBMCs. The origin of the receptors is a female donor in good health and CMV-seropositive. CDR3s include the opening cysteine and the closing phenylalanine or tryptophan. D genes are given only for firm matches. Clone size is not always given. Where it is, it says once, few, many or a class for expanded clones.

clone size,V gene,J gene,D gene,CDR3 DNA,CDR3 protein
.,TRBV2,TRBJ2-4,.,TGTGCCAGCAGAGCTCGAGCCAAAAACATTCAGTACTTC,CASRARAKNIQYF
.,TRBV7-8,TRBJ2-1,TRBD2,TGTGCCAGCAGCTTCGCGCTCGGGACTACCTCCTACAATGAGCAGTTCTTC,CASSFALGTTSYNEQFF
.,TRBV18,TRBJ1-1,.,TGTGCCAGCTCACCAGGAAGTGAGGCCACTGAAGCTTTCTTT,CASSPGSEATEAFF
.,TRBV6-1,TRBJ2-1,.,TGTGCCAGCAGTGAAGCGAGAACCTGGGCGGGTGCCCTGTTCTTC,CASSEARTWAGALFF
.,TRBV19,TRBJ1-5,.,TGTGCCAGTAGTCCTCGTCCGAATCAGCCCCAGCATTTT,CASSPRPNQPQHF
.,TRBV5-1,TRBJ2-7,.,TGCGCCAGCAGCTTCGCCCCGTCTGGGCCCGAGCAGTACTTC,CASSFAPSGPEQYF
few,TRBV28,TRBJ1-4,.,TGTGCCAGCAGTTTGGTGACTGCTGAAAAACTGTTTTTT,CASSLVTAEKLFF
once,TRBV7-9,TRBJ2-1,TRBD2,TGTGCCAGCAGCTTAGGGCGGGAGTACAATGAGCAGTTCTTC,CASSLGREYNEQFF
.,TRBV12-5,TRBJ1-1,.,TGTGCTAGTGGTTTGGGGGGGCGCGCTGAAGCTTTCTTT,CASGLGGRAEAFF
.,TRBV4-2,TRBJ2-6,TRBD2,TGTGCCAGCAGCGGGACTAGCGGGGGTACCGAGAGCTCTGGGGCCAACGTCCTGACTTTC,CASSGTSGGTESSGANVLTF
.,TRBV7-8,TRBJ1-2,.,TGTGCCAGCAGCTTGGCCCTGTGGTATGGCTACACCTTC,CASSLALWYGYTF
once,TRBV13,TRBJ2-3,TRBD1,TGTGCCAGCAGCTTAGGCGGCAGGGGGCAACATACGCAGTATTTT,CASSLGGRGQHTQYF
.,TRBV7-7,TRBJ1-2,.,TGTGCCAGCACCCCGCTCTCGGGGGTTGGAGGCTACACCTTC,CASTPLSGVGGYTF
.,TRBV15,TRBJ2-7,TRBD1,TGTGCCATCCGACGGGACAGGGGAGGCGAGCAGTACTTC,CAIRRDRGGEQYF
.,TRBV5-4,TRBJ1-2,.,TGTGCCAGCAGCCGAGAGGGTTTCGTGAGCTATGGCTACACCTTC,CASSREGFVSYGYTF
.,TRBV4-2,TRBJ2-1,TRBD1,TGTGCCAGCAGCCAAGCTCGTCGGGACAGGTTTTTTGATGAGCAGTTCTTC,CASSQARRDRFFDEQFF
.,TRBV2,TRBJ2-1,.,TGTGCCAGCACCAAAGGACTGGTTTATAATGAGCAGTTCTTC,CASTKGLVYNEQFF
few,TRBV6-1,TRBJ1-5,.,TGTGCCAGCACAAACCGGACAGTTAGCAATCAGCCCCAGCATTTT,CASTNRTVSNQPQHF
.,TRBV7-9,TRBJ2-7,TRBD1,TGTGCCAGCAGCTTAATACTACAGGGGAAATTCTACGAGCAGTACTTC,CASSLILQGKFYEQYF
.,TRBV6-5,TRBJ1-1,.,TGTGCCAGCAGTTGGGCTGAGGGGGTGGTGAACACTGAAGCTTTCTTT,CASSWAEGVVNTEAFF
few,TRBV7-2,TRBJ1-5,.,TGTGCCAGCAGCGACTCGTTAGACAATCAGCCCCAGCATTTT,CASSDSLDNQPQHF
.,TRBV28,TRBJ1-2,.,TGTGCCAGCAGTTTCATTAACTATGGCTACACCTTC,CASSFINYGYTF
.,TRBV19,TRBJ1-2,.,TGTGCCAGTAGTATAAGAACTCCAACCGGCTACACCTTC,CASSIRTPTGYTF
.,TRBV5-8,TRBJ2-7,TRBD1,TGTGCCAGCAGCTTAGTGGGACAGGGACCTGCCTACGAGCAGTACTTC,CASSLVGQGPAYEQYF
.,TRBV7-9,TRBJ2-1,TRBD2,TGTGCCAGCATCCTCGCTGGGGCGGGAGACGAGCAGTTCTTC,CASILAGAGDEQFF
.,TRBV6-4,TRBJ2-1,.,TGTGCCAGCAGTGACTCGATCCCCAGGACACTTGACGATGAGCAGTTCTTC,CASSDSIPRTLDDEQFF
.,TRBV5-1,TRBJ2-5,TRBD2,TGCGCCAGCAGCCGGACTAGCGGGGGGGGTGAGACCCAGTACTTC,CASSRTSGGGETQYF
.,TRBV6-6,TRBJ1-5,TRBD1,TGTGCCAGCAGTTACGAGGGGGCATTCTGGCAGCCCCAGCATTTT,CASSYEGAFWQPQHF
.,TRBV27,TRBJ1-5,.,TGTGCCAGCAGTTTAGGGCAGGGATCCAATCAGCCCCAGCATTTT,CASSLGQGSNQPQHF
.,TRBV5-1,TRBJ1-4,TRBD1,TGCGCCAGCAGCTTGACAGCAGGGGGCAGTAATGAAAAACTGTTTTTT,CASSLTAGGSNEKLFF
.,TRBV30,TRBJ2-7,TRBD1,TGTGCCTGGAGTGTAAGGGACAGGCCCCCCTACGAGCAGTACTTC,CAWSVRDRPPYEQYF
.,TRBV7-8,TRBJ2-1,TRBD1,TGTGCCAGCAGCTTAGTGGTCGGGACAGACTACAATGAGCAGTTCTTC,CASSLVVGTDYNEQFF
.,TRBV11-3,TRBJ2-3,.,TGTGCCAGCAGCTTAGAGCCAGGCTCTAGCACAGATACGCAGTATTTT,CASSLEPGSSTDTQYF
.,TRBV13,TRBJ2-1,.,TGTGCCAGCAGCTTATATCAGGGATTCTACAATGAGCAGTTCTTC,CASSLYQGFYNEQFF
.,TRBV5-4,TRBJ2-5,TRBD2,TGTGCCAGCAGCCGGCCCGGAGGGAGGGCGGAATCGGAGACCCAGTACTTC,CASSRPGGRAESETQYF
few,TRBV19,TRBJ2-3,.,TGTGCCAGTGGTTTAGGCGGAGGGAGCACAGATACGCAGTATTTT,CASGLGGGSTDTQYF
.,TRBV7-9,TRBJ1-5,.,TGTGCCAGCAGCCCAGGTGGGCCTGAGAATCAGCCCCAGCATTTT,CASSPGGPENQPQHF
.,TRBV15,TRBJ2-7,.,TGTGCCACCAGCTTCAGAGACGGGGTTCGAAACGAGCAGTACTTC,CATSFRDGVRNEQYF
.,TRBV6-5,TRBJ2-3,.,TGTGCCAGCAGTTCTTTAGGGGGTAAAGATACGCAGTATTTT,CASSSLGGKDTQYF
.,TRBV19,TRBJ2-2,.,TGTGCCAGTAGGACTACGGGAGTTGGCACCGGGGAGCTGTTTTTT,CASRTTGVGTGELFF
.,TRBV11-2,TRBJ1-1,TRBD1,TGTGCCAGCAGCTCCCTAAGATACAGGGGGCGAGTCACTGAAGCTTTCTTT,CASSSLRYRGRVTEAFF